The clone carrying this TCR beta chain has a count of ten or more. This specimen belongs to a study of Graves' ophthalmopathy and Graves' hyperthyroidism. Amplification targeted the TCR beta CDR3 regions, with RNA transcripts as the source material. First-round RT-PCR with HTBI primers preceded a second-round multiplex PCR. One entry per CDR3 protein, called by TCRdb with MiXCR from the multiplex PCR reads. The profile shows some 410,000 distinct CDR3 sequences, more than 20% of them singletons. V was pared by 11 bases and J by 1 base, with 8 bases between. This CDR3 region has 11 residues. The germline V gene has CDR1 SEHNR and CDR2 FQNEAQ (reference sequence).

The J gene is TRBJ1-1, the V gene TRBV7-9, with D possibly matching TRBD1 (5 bases). Sequencing was performed on peripheral blood. This TCR was recovered from a woman aged 18-30 years with stable Graves' hyperthyroidism. CDR3 DNA: TGTGCCGGGACGGCGAACACTGAAGCTTTCTTT. Protein: CAGTANTEAFF.